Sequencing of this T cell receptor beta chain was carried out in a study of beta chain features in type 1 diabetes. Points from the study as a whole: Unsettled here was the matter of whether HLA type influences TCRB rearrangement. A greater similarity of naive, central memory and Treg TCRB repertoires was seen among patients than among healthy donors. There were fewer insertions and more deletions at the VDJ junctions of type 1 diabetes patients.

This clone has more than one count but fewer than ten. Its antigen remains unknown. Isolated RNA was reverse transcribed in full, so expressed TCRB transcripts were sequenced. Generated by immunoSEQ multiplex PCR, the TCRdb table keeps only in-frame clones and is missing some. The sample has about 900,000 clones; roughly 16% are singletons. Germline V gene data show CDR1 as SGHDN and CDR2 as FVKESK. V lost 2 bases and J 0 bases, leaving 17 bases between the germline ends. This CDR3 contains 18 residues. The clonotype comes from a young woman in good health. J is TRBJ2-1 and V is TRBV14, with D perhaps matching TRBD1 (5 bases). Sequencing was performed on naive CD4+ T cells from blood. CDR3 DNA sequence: TGTGCCAGCAGCCAATACGCAGGGCTTAGGAGCTCCTACAATGAGCAGTTCTTC. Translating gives CASSQYAGLRSSYNEQFF.